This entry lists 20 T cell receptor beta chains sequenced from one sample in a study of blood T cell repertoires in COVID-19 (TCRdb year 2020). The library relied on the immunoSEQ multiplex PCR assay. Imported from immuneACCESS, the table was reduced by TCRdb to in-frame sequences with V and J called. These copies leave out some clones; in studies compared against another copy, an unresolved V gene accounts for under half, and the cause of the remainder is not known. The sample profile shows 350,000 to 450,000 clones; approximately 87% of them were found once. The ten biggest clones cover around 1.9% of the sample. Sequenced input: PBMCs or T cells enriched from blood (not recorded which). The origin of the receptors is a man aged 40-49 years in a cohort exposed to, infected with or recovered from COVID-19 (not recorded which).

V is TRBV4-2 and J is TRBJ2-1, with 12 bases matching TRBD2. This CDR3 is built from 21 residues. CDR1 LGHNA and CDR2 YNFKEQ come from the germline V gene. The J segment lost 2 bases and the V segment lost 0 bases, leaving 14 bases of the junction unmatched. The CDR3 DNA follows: TGTGCCAGCAGCCAAGATCTTGCCCGACTAGCGGGAGAGTTTCCCTACAATGAGCAGTTCTTC. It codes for CASSQDLARLAGEFPYNEQFF.

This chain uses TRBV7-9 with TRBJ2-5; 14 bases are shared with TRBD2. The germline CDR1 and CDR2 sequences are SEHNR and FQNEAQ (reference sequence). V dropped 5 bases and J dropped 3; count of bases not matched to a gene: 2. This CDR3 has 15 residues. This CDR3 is CASSPGLAGEETQYF. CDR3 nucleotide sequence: TGTGCCAGCAGCCCGGGACTAGCGGGAGAAGAGACCCAGTACTTC. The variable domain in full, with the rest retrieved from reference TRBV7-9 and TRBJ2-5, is DTGVSQNPRHKITKRGQNVTFRCDPISEHNRLYWYRQTLGQGPEFLTYFQNEAQLEKSRLLSDRFSAERPKGSFSTLEIQRTEQGDSAMYLCASSPGLAGEETQYFGPGTRLLVL.

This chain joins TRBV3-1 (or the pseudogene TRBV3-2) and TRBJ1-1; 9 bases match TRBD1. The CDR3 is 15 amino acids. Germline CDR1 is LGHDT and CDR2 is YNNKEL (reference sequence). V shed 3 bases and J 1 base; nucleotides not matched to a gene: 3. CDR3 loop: CASSQGQGTNTEAFF. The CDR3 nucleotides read TGTGCCAGCAGCCAGGGACAGGGTACGAACACTGAAGCTTTCTTT.

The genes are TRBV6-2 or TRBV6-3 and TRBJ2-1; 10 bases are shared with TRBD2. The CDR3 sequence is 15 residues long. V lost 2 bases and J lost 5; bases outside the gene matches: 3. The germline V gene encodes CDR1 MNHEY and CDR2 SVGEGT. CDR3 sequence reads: CASSYELAGNNEQFF. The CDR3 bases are TGTGCCAGCAGTTACGAACTAGCGGGAAACAATGAGCAGTTCTTC.

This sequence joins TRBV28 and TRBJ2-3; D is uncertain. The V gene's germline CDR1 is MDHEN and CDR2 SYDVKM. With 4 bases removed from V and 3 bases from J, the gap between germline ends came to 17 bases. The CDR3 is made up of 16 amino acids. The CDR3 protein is CASSSLAVSVTDTQYF. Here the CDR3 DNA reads TGTGCCAGCAGTTCCTTGGCCGTCAGTGTGACAGATACGCAGTATTTT.

CDR3 region: CASSTGQRNTEAFF. In DNA form, the CDR3 reads TGCGCCAGCAGCACCGGACAGAGAAACACTGAAGCTTTCTTT. V is TRBV5-1 and J is TRBJ1-1; possible D gene TRBD1, 6 bases. Per germline, CDR1 SGHRS and CDR2 YFSETQ. V gave up 4 bases and J gave up 2 bases, with 12 bases separating them. CDR3 size: 14 residues.

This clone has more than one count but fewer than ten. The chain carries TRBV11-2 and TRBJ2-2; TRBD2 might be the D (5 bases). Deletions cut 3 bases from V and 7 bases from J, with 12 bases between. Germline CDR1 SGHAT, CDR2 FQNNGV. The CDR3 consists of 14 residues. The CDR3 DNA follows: TGTGCCAGCAGCTTTTCGGGGTCCAACGGGGAGCTGTTTTTT. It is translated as CASSFSGSNGELFF.

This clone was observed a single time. The CDR3 DNA sequence: TGTGCCAGCAGCCCTTCCCGACAGGGGGTCACTGGGGCCAACGTCCTGACTTTC. It specifies CASSPSRQGVTGANVLTF. V usage is TRBV27 and J usage is TRBJ2-6, with 9 bases aligning to TRBD1. The CDR3 loop spans 18 amino acids. Losses at the gene ends were 6 bases for V and 2 bases for J; bases not matched to a gene: 11. Looked up from germline, CDR1 is MNHEY and CDR2 is SMNVEV (reference sequence).

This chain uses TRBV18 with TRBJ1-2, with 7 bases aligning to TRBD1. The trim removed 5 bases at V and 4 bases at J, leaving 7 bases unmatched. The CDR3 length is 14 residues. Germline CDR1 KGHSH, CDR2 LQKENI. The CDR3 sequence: CASSSRGGPYGYTF. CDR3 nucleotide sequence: TGTGCCAGCTCATCAAGAGGGGGCCCCTATGGCTACACCTTC.

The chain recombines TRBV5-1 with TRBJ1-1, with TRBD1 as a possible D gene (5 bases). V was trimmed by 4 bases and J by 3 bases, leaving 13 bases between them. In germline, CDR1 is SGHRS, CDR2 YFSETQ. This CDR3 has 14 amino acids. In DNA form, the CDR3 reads TGCGCCAGCAGCGCGCAGGGTCAGGACACTGAAGCTTTCTTT. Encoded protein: CASSAQGQDTEAFF.

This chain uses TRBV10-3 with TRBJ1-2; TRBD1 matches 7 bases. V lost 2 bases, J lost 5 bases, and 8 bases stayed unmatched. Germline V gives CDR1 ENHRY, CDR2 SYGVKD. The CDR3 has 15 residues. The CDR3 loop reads CAISERSQGYYGYTF. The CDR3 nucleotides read TGTGCCATCAGTGAGAGGTCACAGGGGTATTATGGCTACACCTTC.

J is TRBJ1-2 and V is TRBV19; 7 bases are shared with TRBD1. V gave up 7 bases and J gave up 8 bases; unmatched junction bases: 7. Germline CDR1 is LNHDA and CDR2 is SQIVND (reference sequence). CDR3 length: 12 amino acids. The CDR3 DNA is TGTGCCAGTACCCTGGACAGGTTGGGCTACACCTTC. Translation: CASTLDRLGYTF. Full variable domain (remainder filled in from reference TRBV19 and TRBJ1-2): DGGITQSPKYLFRKEGQNVTLSCEQNLNHDAMYWYRQDPGQGLRLIYYSQIVNDFQKGDIAEGYSVSREKKESFPLTVTSAQKNPTAFYLCASTLDRLGYTFGSGTRLTVV.

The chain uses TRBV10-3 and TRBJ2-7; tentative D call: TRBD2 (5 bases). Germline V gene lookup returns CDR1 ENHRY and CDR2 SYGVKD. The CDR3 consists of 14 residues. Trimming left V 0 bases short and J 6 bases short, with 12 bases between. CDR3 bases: TGTGCCATCAGTGAGTCCCGAGGGCTCGGCGAGCAGTACTTC. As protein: CAISESRGLGEQYF.

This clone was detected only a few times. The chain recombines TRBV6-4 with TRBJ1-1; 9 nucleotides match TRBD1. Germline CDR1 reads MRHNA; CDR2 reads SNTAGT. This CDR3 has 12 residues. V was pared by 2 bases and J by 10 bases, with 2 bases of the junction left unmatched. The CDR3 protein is CASSDTGGRAFF. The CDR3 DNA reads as TGTGCCAGCAGTGACACAGGGGGCAGAGCTTTCTTT.

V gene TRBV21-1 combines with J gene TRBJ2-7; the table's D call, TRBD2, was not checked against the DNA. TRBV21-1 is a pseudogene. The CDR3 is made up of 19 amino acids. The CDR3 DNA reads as TGTGCCAGCAGCAAATCGTGGCGGGAGGCCCACCGAAGCTCCTACGAGCAGTACTTC. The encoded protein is CASSKSWREAHRSSYEQYF.

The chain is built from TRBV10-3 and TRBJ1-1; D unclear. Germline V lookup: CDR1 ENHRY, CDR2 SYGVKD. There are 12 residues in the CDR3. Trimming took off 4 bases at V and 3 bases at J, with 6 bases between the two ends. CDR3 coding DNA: TGTGCCATCAGTGCCCGGGACACTGAAGCTTTCTTT. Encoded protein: CAISARDTEAFF.

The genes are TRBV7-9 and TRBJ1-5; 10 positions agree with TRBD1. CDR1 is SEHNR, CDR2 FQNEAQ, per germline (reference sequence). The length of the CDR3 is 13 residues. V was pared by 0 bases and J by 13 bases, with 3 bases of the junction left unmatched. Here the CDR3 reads CASSLAGTGVQHF. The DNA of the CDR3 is TGTGCCAGCAGCTTAGCGGGGACAGGGGTGCAGCATTTT.

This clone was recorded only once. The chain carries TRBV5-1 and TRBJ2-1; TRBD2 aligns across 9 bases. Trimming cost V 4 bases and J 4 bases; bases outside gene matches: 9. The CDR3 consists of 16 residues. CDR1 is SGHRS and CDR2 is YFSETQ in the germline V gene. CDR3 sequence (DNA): TGCGCCAGCAGCCTACCGGGACTAGCATTTTACAATGAGCAGTTCTTC. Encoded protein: CASSLPGLAFYNEQFF.

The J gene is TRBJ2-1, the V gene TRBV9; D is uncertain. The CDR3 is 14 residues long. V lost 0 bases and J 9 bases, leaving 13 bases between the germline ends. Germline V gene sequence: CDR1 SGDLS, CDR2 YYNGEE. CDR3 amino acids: CASSVDNLSGEQFF. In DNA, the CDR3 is TGTGCCAGCAGCGTAGATAACCTCTCAGGTGAGCAGTTCTTC.

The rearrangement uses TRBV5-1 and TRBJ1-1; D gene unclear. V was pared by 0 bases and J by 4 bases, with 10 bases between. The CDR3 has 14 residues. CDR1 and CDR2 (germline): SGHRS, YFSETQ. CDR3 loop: CASSLEGRSTEAFF. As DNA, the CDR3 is TGCGCCAGCAGCTTGGAAGGAAGGAGCACTGAAGCTTTCTTT.